The source of this TCR beta chain is a study of T cells in Graves' hyperthyroidism and ophthalmopathy (dated by TCRdb to 2018 to 2020). Study-level background: A discovery cohort of fewer than 110 patients, about 40 with Graves' ophthalmopathy and roughly 59 with stable Graves' hyperthyroidism, was used to find distinguishing TCR V-J signatures. The 75 to 100 discovery patients were randomly split 7:3 into training and test sets. In addition, the study compared T-cell repertoires in thyroid tissue and in blood from about six Graves' hyperthyroidism patients. Whether ophthalmopathy could be predicted prospectively was tested in an independent validation cohort made up of some 20 hyperthyroidism patients plus 17 patients who later progressed to ophthalmopathy. Once sampling was done, hyperthyroidism patients were given methimazole at a starting dose of 30 mg daily, whereas ophthalmopathy patients were given high-dose intravenous methylprednisolone. TCR Vbeta CDR3 sequencing of 140 or so peripheral blood samples (more than 40 ophthalmopathy, roughly 74 hyperthyroidism and some 17 progressor patients) is reported in the paper.

In this sample, this clonotype turned up a few times. This receptor's antigen is unknown. Qualities for individual bases were not recorded, and no much larger clone is one base off. The TCR beta CDR3 regions were amplified from the RNA transcripts. The first round of RT-PCR for the TCR CDR3 was performed with the HTBI primer set and the Qiagen OneStep RT-PCR kit. Libraries were constructed in a second round of multiplex PCR, after which size selection and purification were performed. Libraries were sequenced paired-end with 100 bp reads on an Illumina HiSeq2000. As for how the authors treated the data: Raw data were processed with SOAPnuke, discarding reads with adapters, uncalled bases, mean Phred below 15, or no exact constant-primer or identifier match. COPE v1.2.5 was used to merge the high-quality paired reads, and each unique nucleotide sequence was defined as a clonotype. Clonotypes were aligned to IMGT TRBV, TRBD and TRBJ reference segments using MiTCR v1.1. Only V-J combinations with frequency above 0.0001, covering 99% to 99.2% of repertoires, were analysed. A TCS score was defined as the ratio between F50 (clonal expansion) and ExV (chaos), using BLOSUM62-based TCRdist between CDR3 peptides within each V-J. Welch's t-statistics and random forest reduced fewer than 600 V-J features to 10 to 15, which were used in a naive Bayes classifier (R e1071). The Morisita-Horn index was used to measure how similar the thyroid and blood repertoires were. The public reads were reanalyzed by TCRdb: fastp trimming at Q25, MiXCR alignment, in-frame beta chains only. Entries are consolidated by CDR3 protein sequence, retaining the most common genes and DNA. TCRdb, not the authors, supplied the V and J calls. Recorded for this sample are over 500,000 distinct CDR3 sequences; 46% of them occurred a single time. The ten largest make up about 43% of the sample.

From cysteine to phenylalanine, the CDR3 is 15 amino acids long. Of the read, only the CDR3 DNA is kept; its 45 bases are in frame from base 1. Cut back by 0 bases and 2 bases, the V and J ends lie 8 bases apart. As encoded in the germline V gene, CDR1 is MGHRA while CDR2 is YSYEKL. Exclusion was applied to patients with uncontrolled infections, other autoimmune diseases, pregnancy or lactation. Clinical symptoms, serum thyroxine and TRAb, thyroid ultrasound, and orbital computed tomography formed the basis for the diagnoses. Total RNA was extracted with Trizol reagent, and quality was checked on an Agilent 2100 Bioanalyzer. General conclusions and limits of the study: A 13 V-J signature model separated ophthalmopathy from stable hyperthyroidism, with 87.88% sensitivity and 81.08% specificity in cross-validation and 80%/75% in testing. During validation, the model predicted progression to ophthalmopathy a median of around 7 months ahead of onset, with almost 71% sensitivity and 72.22% specificity. Most expanded thyroid clonotypes (frequency above 0.001) were also detected in blood, suggesting blood repertoires may reflect thyroid immune responses. Sample size was not statistically predetermined, and blinding of investigators to group allocation was not performed.

Recombination joined TRBV4-1 with TRBJ1-3; a confident D gene designation cannot be given. The sequenced material came from peripheral blood or thyroid tissue (not recorded which). The sequence came from an adult woman with Graves' disease, either hyperthyroidism or ophthalmopathy (not recorded which). The CDR3 region has the sequence CASSQDPQAGNTIYF. DNA sequence: TGCGCCAGCAGCCAAGATCCCCAGGCTGGAAACACCATATATTTT.